These 5 T cell receptor beta chains came from one sample sequenced in a study of early stage breast cancer tumors. Method: immunoSEQ multiplex PCR; TCRdb's copy keeps in-frame clones and lacks some. The sample consists of 27,000 or so clones, 84% of them appearing once. Material: blood. These receptors originate from a person aged 45-60 years with breast cancer.

V usage is TRBV28 and J usage is TRBJ1-5, with 7 bases matching TRBD1. V shed 5 bases, J shed 9 bases, and the junction held 4 bases outside the gene matches. CDR1 is MDHEN, CDR2 SYDVKM, per germline. The CDR3 has 12 residues. The CDR3 DNA is TGTGCCAGCAGTATACAGGGGCGGCCCCAGCATTTT. It codes for CASSIQGRPQHF.

This chain connects TRBV4-1 to TRBJ2-5; no firm D call. Germline CDR1 is MGHRA and CDR2 is YSYEKL. The CDR3 has 16 amino acids. V was pared by 1 base and J by 2 bases, with 14 bases between. The DNA for the CDR3 is TGCGCCAGCAGCCAAGTTGTGAATCCCGGTCAAGAGACCCAGTACTTC. It yields the protein CASSQVVNPGQETQYF.

This CDR3 is CASSLATSGGAGEQYF. DNA of the CDR3: TGTGCCAGCAGCTTAGCGACTAGCGGGGGGGCTGGCGAGCAGTACTTC. This chain connects TRBV7-9 to TRBJ2-7, with 14 bases aligning to TRBD2. The CDR3 sequence is 16 residues long. The germline CDR1 and CDR2 sequences are SEHNR and FQNEAQ (reference sequence). V gave up 0 bases and J gave up 6 bases; unmatched junction bases: 4.

J is TRBJ1-2 and V is TRBV6-1, with 12 bases identical to TRBD1. The germline gives CDR1 MNHNS, CDR2 SASEGT. The V gene end was trimmed by 4 bases and the J gene end by 8 bases; junction bases not matched to a gene: 8. This CDR3 is built from 15 residues. The CDR3: CASSGLSGTGGGYTF. The DNA of the CDR3 is TGTGCCAGCAGTGGACTTTCCGGGACAGGGGGCGGCTACACCTTC.

The chain links TRBV5-1 to TRBJ1-1; D not resolved. The CDR3 has 12 amino acids. V was cut by 4 bases and J by 1 base, with 5 bases left in between. In germline, CDR1 is SGHRS, CDR2 YFSETQ. As DNA, the CDR3 is TGCGCCAGCAGCCTGCCGAACACTGAAGCTTTCTTT. Amino acid sequence: CASSLPNTEAFF.